The entry below describes one TCR beta chain. This record belongs to a study of cytomegalovirus exposure and HLA in healthy donors. PCR used 60 Vbeta primers and 13 Jbeta primers. Clones were sequenced by immunoSEQ multiplex PCR, and TCRdb holds only the in-frame ones, with some missing. The table includes 82,000 or so clones, over 9% detected once. Material: PBMCs. The sequence was collected from a man aged 55 to 69 in good health and CMV-seropositive.

CDR3 nucleotide sequence: TGTGCCACCAGCAGAGCGGGGGCGGGGGCGAAAGAGACCCAGTACTTC. Encoded protein: CATSRAGAGAKETQYF. The V gene is TRBV15, the J gene TRBJ2-5; D is perhaps TRBD2 (7 bases). V shed 1 base and J shed 3 bases, with 15 bases lying between them. Germline CDR1 and CDR2: LNHNV and YYDKDF (reference sequence). The CDR3 runs to 16 residues.